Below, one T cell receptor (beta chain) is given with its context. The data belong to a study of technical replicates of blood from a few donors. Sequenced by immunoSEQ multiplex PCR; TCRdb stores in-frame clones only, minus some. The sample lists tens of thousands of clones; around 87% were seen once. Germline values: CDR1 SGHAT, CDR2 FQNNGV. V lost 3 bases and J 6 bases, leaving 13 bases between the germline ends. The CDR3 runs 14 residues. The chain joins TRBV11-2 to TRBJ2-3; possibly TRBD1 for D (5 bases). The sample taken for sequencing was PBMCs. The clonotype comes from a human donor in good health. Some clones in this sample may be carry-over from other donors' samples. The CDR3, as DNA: TGTGCCAGCAGCTTCGTCCAGGGAAGGGATACGCAGTATTTT. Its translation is CASSFVQGRDTQYF.